The sample holds many counts of the clone carrying this TCR beta chain. Its cognate antigen is unknown. Whole blood was used without fractionation, so all unsorted peripheral T cells were included. Peripheral blood, roughly 2.5 ml, was drawn for RNA extraction. The source of the sample is a study of HIV-infected patients and healthy controls. Reverse transcription used 450 to 550 ng RNA and constant-region primers for alpha and beta. Each of the alpha and beta chains got its own library through chain-specific third strand synthesis with indices. After a brief PCR adding P5, P7 and a second index, approximately 23 amplification cycles followed. TCRdb independently ran MiXCR on the 5' RACE reads; one entry per CDR3 protein. The sample contains 15,000 to 18,000 distinct CDR3 sequences, 6.5% to 7.5% of which appear only once. Overall study results and limits: In healthy controls, MAIT alpha CDR3s were common; in HIV+ repertoires, severely depleted.

The CDR3 has 17 residues. The TCR was taken from an adult in good health. Sequencing used blood. J is TRBJ2-1 and V is TRBV21-1; the table calls TRBD1, which could not be checked here. TRBV21-1 is assigned pseudogene status. The CDR3 DNA reads as TGTGCCAGCAGCAAAGTATTTACCAGGGTTCGATACAATGAGCAGTTCTTC. Its protein is CASSKVFTRVRYNEQFF.